The 15 T cell receptor beta chains given below trace back to one sample, sequenced in a study of beta chain features in type 1 diabetes. The study, taken as a whole, reports: The study found moderately but significantly shorter TCRB CDR3s in all four CD4+ subsets of Type 1 diabetes patients.

Antigens of these TCRs are unknown. Of the isolated RNA, all was reverse transcribed, and so the sequenced material was expressed TCRB transcripts. Sequenced by immunoSEQ multiplex PCR; TCRdb stores in-frame clones only, minus some. The profile covers roughly 290,000 clones, with about 15% appearing a single time and approximately 0.015% taken by the ten largest. What was sequenced was naive CD4+ T cells from blood. These receptors came from a man aged 18-30 years with type 1 diabetes.

V and J are TRBV2 and TRBJ1-1; 10 bases are a match to TRBD1. V lost 6 bases and J lost 10; bases outside the gene matches: 8. CDR3 length equals 13 residues. The germline V gene has CDR1 SNHLY and CDR2 FYNNEI. CDR3 region: CASRDGQGVGAFF. CDR3 in DNA: TGTGCCAGCAGGGACGGACAGGGGGTTGGAGCTTTCTTT. The whole variable domain, remainder taken from reference TRBV2 and TRBJ1-1, is EPEVTQTPSHQVTQMGQEVILRCVPISNHLYFYWYRQILGQKVEFLVSFYNNEISEKSEIFDDQFSVERPDGSNFTLKIRSTKLEDSAMYFCASRDGQGVGAFFGQGTRLTVV.

V is TRBV29-1 and J is TRBJ2-2; possibly TRBD1 for D (5 bases). V was pared by 2 bases and J by 6 bases, with 7 bases between. CDR1 SQVTM and CDR2 ANQGSEA come from the germline V gene. The CDR3 consists of 12 residues. CDR3 protein: CSVERGPGELFF. The CDR3 DNA sequence: TGCAGCGTTGAAAGGGGTCCCGGGGAGCTGTTTTTT.

The J gene is TRBJ2-7, the V gene TRBV2; D remains ambiguous. CDR1 and CDR2 (germline): SNHLY, FYNNEI. CDR3 length: 11 amino acids. The V end lost 2 bases, the J end lost 3 bases, and 2 bases lay between the germline ends. The CDR3 sequence: CASSERYEQYF. CDR3 coding DNA: TGTGCCAGCAGTGAACGCTACGAGCAGTACTTC.

The V gene is TRBV4-3, the J gene TRBJ2-3, with 7 bases aligning to TRBD2. The ends lost 5 bases at V and 6 bases at J; junction bases unmatched: 11. The germline V gene encodes CDR1 LGHNA and CDR2 YSLEER. The CDR3 runs 15 residues. The CDR3, as DNA: TGCGCCAGCAGCTACAAGTGGGGGGGAGTCGATACGCAGTATTTT. This encodes CASSYKWGGVDTQYF.

This clone appeared a few times. This chain uses TRBV29-1 with TRBJ1-5, with a possible D match to TRBD1 (5 bases). Trimming cost V 6 bases and J 0 bases, with 6 bases left between them. Germline lookup yields CDR1 SQVTM and CDR2 ANQGSEA. The CDR3 extends over 12 amino acids. The CDR3 DNA follows: TGCAGCGTCAGGGATAGCAATCAGCCCCAGCATTTT. It yields the protein CSVRDSNQPQHF.

This clone was observed a handful of times. J is TRBJ2-5 and V is TRBV28; TRBD1 agrees at 9 bases. The CDR3 covers 14 residues. J gave up 5 bases and V 6 bases, and 7 bases lay outside the gene matches. Germline assignment: CDR1 MDHEN and CDR2 SYDVKM. CDR3 DNA sequence: TGTGCCAGCAGACACAGGGGGCGTTCGGAGACCCAGTACTTC. Translating gives CASRHRGRSETQYF. Filled out from reference TRBV28 and TRBJ2-5, the complete variable domain reads DVKVTQSSRYLVKRTGEKVFLECVQDMDHENMFWYRQDPGLGLRLIYFSYDVKMKEKGDIPEGYSVSREKKERFSLILESASTNQTSMYLCASRHRGRSETQYFGPGTRLLVL.

This clone was picked up a small number of times. The gene calls are TRBV7-9 and TRBJ2-7, with 7 bases aligning to TRBD1. V was pared by 5 bases and J by 8 bases, with 9 bases of the junction left unmatched. Germline values: CDR1 SEHNR, CDR2 FQNEAQ (reference sequence). The CDR3 is 13 amino acids. Written as DNA, the CDR3 is TGTGCCAGCAGCCCGGGCGACAGGGTACAGCAGTACTTC. As protein: CASSPGDRVQQYF.

The chain employs TRBV6-4 and TRBJ1-1; D is perhaps TRBD1 (6 bases). Germline-derived CDR1 and CDR2 are MRHNA and SNTAGT. The CDR3 totals 14 residues. V was cut by 6 bases and J by 0 bases, with 11 bases left in between. As DNA, the CDR3 is TGTGCCAGCAGCCTTGACAGGATGAACACTGAAGCTTTCTTT. This encodes CASSLDRMNTEAFF.

The rearrangement joins TRBV29-1 to TRBJ2-1, with D unresolved. In germline, CDR1 is SQVTM, CDR2 ANQGSEA. CDR3 length equals 13 residues. V lost 4 bases and J 9 bases, leaving 16 bases between the germline ends. The CDR3 region is CSVGLVGMGEQFF. DNA of the CDR3: TGCAGCGTTGGTCTAGTCGGCATGGGTGAGCAGTTCTTC.

This chain connects TRBV13 to TRBJ2-7; the match to TRBD2 covers 7 bases. The trim removed 0 bases at V and 2 bases at J, leaving 10 bases unmatched. This CDR3 region has 17 residues. Germline V gives CDR1 PRHDT, CDR2 FYEKMQ (reference sequence). CDR3 sequence: CASSLGAAGGGTYEQYF. Here the CDR3 DNA reads TGTGCCAGCAGCTTAGGCGCGGCCGGCGGGGGTACCTACGAGCAGTACTTC.

This clone has only a few counts. The rearrangement links TRBV5-4 to TRBJ2-1; D unclear. The CDR3 has 12 amino acids. Trimming shortened V by 4 bases and J by 9 bases, and 11 bases separated the two germline ends. Germline CDR1 and CDR2: SGHNT and YYREEE (reference sequence). As DNA, the CDR3 is TGTGCCAGCAGCGTAGCCCGAGGTGAGCAGTTCTTC. Protein product: CASSVARGEQFF.

The table lists this clone with a few counts. The V gene is TRBV30, the J gene TRBJ1-5, with D possibly TRBD1 on 5 matching bases. The length of the CDR3 is 13 residues. Germline CDR1 GTSNPN, CDR2 SVGIG (reference sequence). The V end lost 3 bases, the J end lost 4 bases, and 10 bases lay between the germline ends. The CDR3 loop reads CAWRGDSNQPQHF. The CDR3 nucleotides read TGTGCCTGGAGGGGTGACAGTAATCAGCCCCAGCATTTT.

This clone was found a few times. This chain uses TRBV7-2 with TRBJ2-7; no firm D call. V gave up 1 base and J gave up 5 bases, with 9 bases separating them. Germline values: CDR1 SGHTA, CDR2 FQGNSA. There are 13 residues in the CDR3. The CDR3 nucleotides read TGTGCCAGCAGCTTAGGACCCCAGGACGAGCAGTACTTC. Translation gives CASSLGPQDEQYF.

A few counts support this clone. V usage is TRBV9 and J usage is TRBJ2-2, with D tentatively TRBD1 (5 bases). This CDR3 has 18 amino acids. From germline, CDR1 is SGDLS and CDR2 YYNGEE. Trimming took off 2 bases at V and 0 bases at J, with 17 bases between the two ends. This CDR3 is CASSVLQGAWSNTGELFF. The CDR3 DNA sequence: TGTGCCAGCAGCGTGCTTCAGGGTGCATGGTCGAACACCGGGGAGCTGTTTTTT. Full variable domain (remainder filled in from reference TRBV9 and TRBJ2-2): DSGVTQTPKHLITATGQRVTLRCSPRSGDLSVYWYQQSLDQGLQFLIQYYNGEERAKGNILERFSAQQFPDLHSELNLSSLELGDSALYFCASSVLQGAWSNTGELFFGEGSRLTVL.

This clone was counted a few times. This chain links TRBV19 with TRBJ1-2, with D tentatively TRBD1 (5 bases). The CDR3 is 12 amino acids. The germline gives CDR1 LNHDA, CDR2 SQIVND (reference sequence). The V end lost 4 bases, the J end lost 4 bases, and 7 bases lay between the germline ends. CDR3 sequence (DNA): TGTGCCAGTAGTAGTGACAGCTATGGCTACACCTTC. It specifies CASSSDSYGYTF.